One sample yielded the 32 T cell receptor beta chains listed below, sequenced in a study of CD8 T cells in ankylosing spondylitis. Overall study findings and caveats: A TCR beta motif of eight or nine highly homologous variants seemed to mark ankylosing spondylitis blood.

TCRdb used MiXCR to reprocess the 5' RACE reads, holding one entry per CDR3 protein. This table holds around 480,000 distinct CDR3 sequences, roughly 15% found once. No antigen has been identified for these receptors. What was sequenced was blood, either unsorted or a sorted T cell fraction (not recorded which). Receptors originate from a male donor with ankylosing spondylitis.

This clonotype appeared many times. The V and J genes are TRBV12-3 or TRBV12-4 and TRBJ1-6; D unclear. The CDR3 totals 14 residues. V shed 3 bases and J shed 7 bases, with 10 bases lying between them. The CDR3 region is CASSLYGLNSPLHF. CDR3 bases: TGTGCCAGCAGTTTGTACGGACTCAATTCACCCCTCCACTTT.

The rearrangement links TRBV10-1 to TRBJ2-3, with D possibly being TRBD2 (6 bases). Per the germline V gene, CDR1 is WNHNN and CDR2 is SYGVQD (reference sequence). Trimming shortened V by 7 bases and J by 5 bases, and 13 bases separated the two germline ends. There are 13 residues in the CDR3. CDR3: CASTPSVGDTQYF. The CDR3 region has the DNA TGCGCCAGCACGCCTAGCGTGGGAGATACGCAGTATTTT.

This rearrangement joins TRBV20-1 to TRBJ1-2, with TRBD1 matching over 7 bases. Germline loops: CDR1 DFQATT, CDR2 SNEGSKA (reference sequence). This CDR3 region has 12 residues. J gave up 6 bases and V 3 bases, and 4 bases lay outside the gene matches. CDR3 amino acids: CSARTGRDGYTF. The CDR3 nucleotides read TGCAGTGCTAGGACAGGGAGGGATGGCTACACCTTC.

The table lists this clonotype with a few counts. The CDR3 DNA follows: TGCAGTGCTGCCCGACTAGCCGGGACTTCAGATACGCAGTATTTT. Protein sequence: CSAARLAGTSDTQYF. The V gene is TRBV20-1, the J gene TRBJ2-3, with 7 bases fitting TRBD2. Germline V gene lookup returns CDR1 DFQATT and CDR2 SNEGSKA (reference sequence). This CDR3 contains 15 residues. The V and J ends lost 5 bases and 4 bases, in that order; junction bases with no gene match: 12.

This clonotype was seen a handful of times. The chain combines TRBV6-5 with TRBJ2-3; 7 bases fit TRBD2. Germline loops: CDR1 MNHEY, CDR2 SVGAGI. V was pared by 6 bases and J by 0 bases, with 9 bases of the junction left unmatched. The CDR3 consists of 16 residues. In DNA, the CDR3 is TGTGCCAGCAGAGCCCCTAGCGGCTCTAGCACAGATACGCAGTATTTT. This codes for CASRAPSGSSTDTQYF.

Many counts were recorded for this clonotype. This chain joins TRBV12-3 or TRBV12-4 and TRBJ2-3, with TRBD2 matching over 10 bases. This CDR3 spans 15 amino acids. The V segment lost 4 bases and the J segment 1 base; nucleotides outside the gene matches: 2. Here the CDR3 reads CASSSLAGGTDTQYF. The CDR3 DNA follows: TGTGCCAGCAGTTCGCTAGCGGGGGGCACAGATACGCAGTATTTT.

The chain joins TRBV10-3 to TRBJ2-1; 11 bases match TRBD2. The CDR3 consists of 17 residues. Germline V lookup: CDR1 ENHRY, CDR2 SYGVKD. J was trimmed by 0 bases and V by 4 bases; bases with no gene match: 5. The CDR3 loop is CAISGGLADSSYNEQFF. CDR3 DNA: TGTGCCATCAGTGGGGGACTAGCGGACAGCTCCTACAATGAGCAGTTCTTC.

The chain joins TRBV14 to TRBJ1-1, with D perhaps matching TRBD1 (6 bases). Looked up from germline, CDR1 is SGHDN and CDR2 is FVKESK. V was shortened by 1 base and J by 4 bases, with 13 bases between the two germline ends. The CDR3 is 15 residues long. CDR3 sequence reads: CASSQGAGARTEAFF. In DNA form, the CDR3 reads TGTGCCAGCAGCCAAGGTGCGGGGGCGCGCACTGAAGCTTTCTTT.

CDR3 sequence (DNA): TGCGCCAGCAGCTTGGTCGCCAGCTTGAACACTGAAGCTTTCTTT. Translating it yields CASSLVASLNTEAFF. V and J are TRBV5-1 and TRBJ1-1, with D hard to call. The V and J ends lost 0 bases and 0 bases respectively, with 9 bases between them. The CDR3 consists of 15 residues. In germline, CDR1 is SGHRS, CDR2 YFSETQ.

This chain connects TRBV12-3 or TRBV12-4 to TRBJ2-1; TRBD2 is a possible D gene (6 bases). Trimming took off 3 bases at V and 0 bases at J, with 12 bases between the two ends. The CDR3 sequence is 16 residues long. CDR3 in amino acids: CASSFLALSSYNEQFF. The CDR3 DNA follows: TGTGCCAGCAGTTTTCTAGCGCTGAGCTCCTACAATGAGCAGTTCTTC.

In this sample, this clonotype turned up a few times. V is TRBV5-1 and J is TRBJ1-1; TRBD1 might be the D (5 bases). V dropped 0 bases and J dropped 1 base, with 10 bases sitting between them. There are 15 residues in the CDR3. In germline, CDR1 is SGHRS, CDR2 YFSETQ. CDR3 in DNA: TGCGCCAGCAGCTTGGGACAGATCCAGAACACTGAAGCTTTCTTT. Protein product: CASSLGQIQNTEAFF. The entire variable domain, with the rest obtained from reference TRBV5-1 and TRBJ1-1, is as follows: KAGVTQTPRYLIKTRGQQVTLSCSPISGHRSVSWYQQTPGQGLQFLFEYFSETQRNKGNFPGRFSGRQFSNSRSEMNVSTLELGDSALYLCASSLGQIQNTEAFFGQGTRLTVV.

The chain combines TRBV12-3 or TRBV12-4 with TRBJ1-6; the D is unclear. This CDR3 comprises 18 residues. V was shortened by 2 bases and J by 8 bases, with 22 bases between the two germline ends. The CDR3 is CASSLSVRSASSHSPLHF. The DNA for the CDR3 is TGTGCCAGCAGTTTATCGGTGAGGTCCGCCTCTTCGCATTCACCCCTCCACTTT.

The chain couples TRBV28 to TRBJ1-4; 8 bases line up with TRBD1. CDR1 is MDHEN and CDR2 is SYDVKM in the germline V gene. The V segment lost 5 bases and the J segment 3 bases; nucleotides outside the gene matches: 8. This CDR3 contains 16 residues. The CDR3 sequence: CASSLSGGAANEKLFF. The CDR3 bases are TGTGCCAGCAGTCTCTCAGGGGGCGCGGCTAATGAAAAACTGTTTTTT.

The chain is built from TRBV28 and TRBJ2-7; TRBD2 agrees at 9 bases. The CDR3 has 15 residues. Germline-derived CDR1 and CDR2 are MDHEN and SYDVKM. V gave up 6 bases and J gave up 3 bases; unmatched junction bases: 9. The CDR3 loop reads CASSSTSGAYYEQYF. The CDR3 DNA reads as TGTGCCAGCAGCTCGACTAGCGGAGCCTACTACGAGCAGTACTTC.

This clonotype appeared many times. The V call is TRBV5-1, the J call TRBJ1-5; 11 nucleotides agree with TRBD1. V lost 4 bases, J lost 6 bases, and 3 bases stayed unmatched. The CDR3 covers 14 residues. Germline lookup yields CDR1 SGHRS and CDR2 YFSETQ. This CDR3 is CASSGGTGGQPQHF. The CDR3 DNA is TGCGCCAGCAGCGGGGGGACAGGGGGTCAGCCCCAGCATTTT.

This sequence joins TRBV7-2 and TRBJ2-1; D could derive from TRBD1 or TRBD2 (5 bases each). There are 14 residues in the CDR3. Germline CDR1 is SGHTA and CDR2 is FQGNSA. Between the trimmed V and J ends, which lost 5 bases and 9 bases, there was a span of 17 bases. CDR3 coding DNA: TGTGCCAGCAGCCCCGGGACCAGAGCCAGTGAGCAGTTCTTC. This translates into CASSPGTRASEQFF.

In this sample, this clonotype turned up many times. The J gene is TRBJ1-5, the V gene TRBV5-1, with 7 bases lining up with TRBD1. V gave up 4 bases and J gave up 1 base; unmatched junction bases: 5. This CDR3 has 15 amino acids. Per germline, CDR1 SGHRS and CDR2 YFSETQ. The CDR3 loop is CASSHGTESNQPQHF. For the CDR3, the DNA is TGCGCCAGCAGCCACGGGACAGAAAGCAATCAGCCCCAGCATTTT. The variable domain in full, completed from reference TRBV5-1 and TRBJ1-5, reads KAGVTQTPRYLIKTRGQQVTLSCSPISGHRSVSWYQQTPGQGLQFLFEYFSETQRNKGNFPGRFSGRQFSNSRSEMNVSTLELGDSALYLCASSHGTESNQPQHFGDGTRLSIL.

This clonotype was seen ten or more times. This chain joins TRBV4-2 and TRBJ2-3; 16 bases match TRBD2. Unmatched junction bases numbered 8, after V lost 4 bases and J lost 4 bases. The CDR3 sequence is 18 residues long. Germline loops: CDR1 LGHNA, CDR2 YNFKEQ. CDR3: CASSPMGTSGREADTQYF. For the CDR3, the DNA is TGTGCCAGCAGCCCGATGGGGACTAGCGGGAGGGAGGCAGATACGCAGTATTTT.

V is TRBV5-5 and J is TRBJ1-2; D is perhaps TRBD1 (6 bases). The germline V gene encodes CDR1 SGHKS and CDR2 YYEKEE (reference sequence). CDR3 length equals 15 residues. The V gene lost 4 bases and the J gene lost 2 bases, with 15 bases spanning the gap. The CDR3 protein is CASSPNRAPNYGYTF. CDR3 bases: TGTGCCAGCAGCCCTAACAGGGCGCCGAACTATGGCTACACCTTC.

The V gene is TRBV24-1, the J gene TRBJ1-2, with 12 nucleotides matching TRBD1. CDR3 size: 15 residues. Germline-derived CDR1 and CDR2 are KGHDR and SFDVKD. The V gene end was trimmed by 8 bases and the J gene end by 5 bases; junction bases not matched to a gene: 8. The chain's CDR3 is CATTGTGGLTYGYTF. For the CDR3, the DNA is TGTGCCACCACAGGGACAGGGGGCCTAACGTATGGCTACACCTTC.

The CDR3 nucleotides are TGTGCCAGCAGCTACGGGACAGGGTATAGCAATCAGCCCCAGCATTTT. Translation: CASSYGTGYSNQPQHF. The rearrangement links TRBV7-8 to TRBJ1-5; 9 bases are shared with TRBD1. With 4 bases clipped from V and 0 bases from J, the junction kept 4 bases outside the gene matches. The CDR3 length is 16 residues. Germline CDR1 reads SGHVS; CDR2 reads FQNEAQ.

This clonotype was observed many times. The rearrangement joins TRBV12-3 or TRBV12-4 to TRBJ1-1; D is possibly TRBD1 (6 bases). The CDR3 contains 16 residues. V lost 4 bases to trimming and J lost 0 bases, with 15 bases between them. This CDR3 is CASSYGRGTLNTEAFF. As DNA, the CDR3 is TGTGCCAGCAGTTACGGCAGAGGGACACTGAACACTGAAGCTTTCTTT.

There are a few counts of this clonotype. The V call is TRBV28, the J call TRBJ1-6; 9 nucleotides align to TRBD1. J was trimmed by 9 bases and V by 2 bases; bases with no gene match: 5. Germline CDR1 is MDHEN and CDR2 is SYDVKM. The CDR3 length is 15 residues. CDR3 in amino acids: CASSLPQGAVSPLHF. For the CDR3, the DNA is TGTGCCAGCAGTTTACCACAGGGGGCCGTTTCACCCCTCCACTTT.

J is TRBJ1-2 and V is TRBV6-1; TRBD1 is a possible D gene (5 bases). This CDR3 has 14 residues. Between the trimmed V and J ends, which lost 5 bases and 7 bases, there was a span of 17 bases. From germline, CDR1 is MNHNS and CDR2 SASEGT. The CDR3 loop is CASSRMGQGVGYTF. CDR3 sequence (DNA): TGTGCCAGCAGTAGGATGGGGCAGGGAGTTGGCTACACCTTC.

This clonotype has a handful of counts. This chain links TRBV7-9 with TRBJ2-7; TRBD1 agrees at 9 bases. This CDR3 region has 13 residues. The germline gives CDR1 SEHNR, CDR2 FQNEAQ (reference sequence). V was clipped by 5 bases and J by 5 bases; unmatched bases: 4. CDR3 sequence: CASSQDRGHEQYF. The DNA of the CDR3 is TGTGCCAGCAGCCAGGACAGGGGACACGAGCAGTACTTC.

V usage is TRBV20-1 and J usage is TRBJ1-1, with unresolved D. The CDR3 length is 11 residues. Trimming pared 5 bases from V and 4 bases from J, leaving 8 bases between. Germline CDR1 reads DFQATT; CDR2 reads SNEGSKA (reference sequence). The DNA for the CDR3 is TGCAGTGCTGCGAGGAGCACTGAAGCTTTCTTT. Amino acid sequence: CSAARSTEAFF.

The CDR3 loop is CASSSGRAYNEQFF. In DNA form, the CDR3 reads TGTGCCAGCAGTAGCGGGAGGGCCTACAATGAGCAGTTCTTC. This sequence joins TRBV27 and TRBJ2-1; 10 bases fit TRBD2. Trimming removed 5 bases from V and 2 bases from J; junction bases left unmatched: 0. CDR3 length: 14 amino acids. Germline-derived CDR1 and CDR2 are MNHEY and SMNVEV (reference sequence).

This chain uses TRBV18 with TRBJ2-2; 10 bases line up with TRBD1. Germline V gives CDR1 KGHSH, CDR2 LQKENI. With 6 bases clipped from V and 3 bases from J, the junction kept 13 bases outside the gene matches. CDR3 size: 18 residues. CDR3 amino acids: CASSRPGQGPGDTGELFF. In DNA, the CDR3 is TGTGCCAGCTCGCGCCCGGGACAGGGGCCAGGCGACACCGGGGAGCTGTTTTTT. Full variable domain (missing parts from reference TRBV18 and TRBJ2-2): NAGVMQNPRHLVRRRGQEARLRCSPMKGHSHVYWYRQLPEEGLKFMVYLQKENIIDESGMPKERFSAEFPKEGPSILRIQQVVRGDSAAYFCASSRPGQGPGDTGELFFGEGSRLTVL.

The J gene is TRBJ2-2, the V gene TRBV7-9; 7 bases agree with TRBD2. The CDR3 spans 16 residues. The germline V gene encodes CDR1 SEHNR and CDR2 FQNEAQ (reference sequence). Trimming cost V 2 bases and J 2 bases; bases outside gene matches: 5. The CDR3 bases are TGTGCCAGCAGCTTAAGTCGGGACTACAACACCGGGGAGCTGTTTTTT. Residues: CASSLSRDYNTGELFF. Full variable domain (rest looked up from reference TRBV7-9 and TRBJ2-2): DTGVSQNPRHKITKRGQNVTFRCDPISEHNRLYWYRQTLGQGPEFLTYFQNEAQLEKSRLLSDRFSAERPKGSFSTLEIQRTEQGDSAMYLCASSLSRDYNTGELFFGEGSRLTVL.

The V and J genes are TRBV20-1 and TRBJ2-5; D is possibly TRBD2 (6 bases). V was trimmed by 0 bases and J by 5 bases, leaving 7 bases between them. The CDR3 totals 12 residues. Germline values: CDR1 DFQATT, CDR2 SNEGSKA (reference sequence). The CDR3 DNA follows: TGCAGTGCTAGAGAGGGGAGGGAGACCCAGTACTTC. Amino acids: CSAREGRETQYF.

The sample holds a few counts of this clonotype. This chain connects TRBV5-5 to TRBJ2-3, with TRBD2 matching over 13 bases. V shed 0 bases and J 1 base; nucleotides not matched to a gene: 5. The CDR3 extends over 18 amino acids. Germline CDR1 SGHKS, CDR2 YYEKEE (reference sequence). CDR3 amino acids: CASSLAQGTSGGTDTQYF. CDR3 sequence (DNA): TGTGCCAGCAGCTTGGCCCAGGGGACTAGCGGGGGCACAGATACGCAGTATTTT.

This clonotype appeared a few times. J is TRBJ1-1 and V is TRBV30; D gene uncertain. V shed 0 bases and J shed 8 bases, with 10 bases lying between them. The germline CDR1 and CDR2 sequences are GTSNPN and SVGIG (reference sequence). The CDR3 covers 12 residues. CDR3 coding DNA: TGTGCCTGGAGTGTACGGTGGGCCGAAGCTTTCTTT. It yields the protein CAWSVRWAEAFF.